The 18 T cell receptor beta chains given below trace back to one sample, sequenced in a study of molecular identifiers for immune sequencing clone quantification. TCRdb redid the calling of the PCR reads with MiXCR, one entry per CDR3 protein. The sample contains fewer than 25,000 distinct CDR3 sequences, approximately 17% of which appear only once. Sequenced sample: naive CD8+ T cells from blood, with Jurkat cell RNA spiked in. Subset reported: FACS-sorted CD8+CD4-CCR7+CD45RA+ naive T cells. The receptor source for this set is a human donor in good health. Some libraries in this study had Jurkat cell RNA spiked in.

The table lists this clonotype with many counts. The chain couples TRBV28 to TRBJ1-1; D gene unclear. Deletions cut 6 bases from V and 6 bases from J, with 11 bases between. The CDR3 sequence is 12 residues long. The germline gives CDR1 MDHEN, CDR2 SYDVKM. CDR3 sequence reads: CASREAAAEAFF. CDR3 bases: TGTGCCAGCAGAGAGGCCGCCGCTGAAGCTTTCTTT.

At least ten counts were recorded for this clonotype. The chain is built from TRBV21-1 and TRBJ2-7; TRBD2 is the table's D call, not checked against the DNA. TRBV21-1 is described as a pseudogene. The CDR3 has 16 amino acids. The CDR3 coding sequence is TGTGCCAGCAGCGTACCTAGCGGGGGGCCCTCCTACGAGCAGTACTTC. Encoded protein: CASSVPSGGPSYEQYF.

This clonotype was recorded at least ten times. This chain connects TRBV11-3 to TRBJ2-2; D is ambiguous. Germline lookup yields CDR1 SGHNT and CDR2 YENEEA. The CDR3 sequence is 14 residues long. Trimming cost V 1 base and J 2 bases, with 5 bases left between them. CDR3 region: CASSLGGNTGELFF. The CDR3 DNA sequence: TGTGCCAGCAGCTTAGGCGGAAACACCGGGGAGCTGTTTTTT.

This clonotype was seen many times. The V gene is TRBV4-1, the J gene TRBJ2-5; D is ambiguous. The CDR3 consists of 17 residues. Germline assignment: CDR1 MGHRA and CDR2 YSYEKL. V shed 0 bases and J shed 4 bases, with 18 bases lying between them. CDR3 residues: CASSQDWATRRAETQYF. CDR3 nucleotide sequence: TGCGCCAGCAGCCAAGATTGGGCCACGAGAAGGGCAGAGACCCAGTACTTC.

This clonotype came up many times. V and J are TRBV27 and TRBJ2-3; 9 nucleotides align to TRBD2. The germline V gene has CDR1 MNHEY and CDR2 SMNVEV (reference sequence). The CDR3 contains 16 residues. V trimming: 2 bases; J trimming: 4 bases; junction bases outside the gene matches: 7. CDR3 protein: CASSLGGGAAADTQYF. The CDR3 nucleotides are TGTGCCAGCAGTTTAGGCGGGGGGGCCGCCGCAGATACGCAGTATTTT.

This clonotype has at least ten counts. The chain joins TRBV9 to TRBJ1-1, with a tentative D call TRBD1 (5 bases). The ends were cut back, 4 bases at V and 0 bases at J, with 22 bases in the middle. This CDR3 has 18 amino acids. Germline CDR1 SGDLS, CDR2 YYNGEE. The CDR3 DNA sequence: TGTGCCAGCAGCCCGGGGCCGGGCGCCTCCGAAATGAACACTGAAGCTTTCTTT. Translated, it gives CASSPGPGASEMNTEAFF.

This clonotype showed up many times. The V and J genes are TRBV10-3 and TRBJ2-7; D is ambiguous. From germline, CDR1 is ENHRY and CDR2 SYGVKD. V was pared by 0 bases and J by 3 bases, with 6 bases between. The CDR3 length is 13 residues. CDR3 DNA: TGTGCCATCAGTGAGTCGGCAGGCTACGAGCAGTACTTC. It encodes CAISESAGYEQYF.

In its sample, this clonotype was seen a few times. Since a much larger clone is just one base distant, this may be a read error. The genes are TRBV6-5 and TRBJ1-2; D is unclear. CDR1 and CDR2 from the germline V gene are MNHEY and SVGAGI. The CDR3 is 11 amino acids. Here the CDR3 reads CACSSSYGYTF. The CDR3 DNA is TGTGCCTGCAGTTCAAGCTATGGCTACACCTTC.

This clonotype was seen at least ten times. V and J are TRBV5-5 and TRBJ1-1; D is uncertain. The V end lost 1 base, the J end lost 5 bases, and 15 bases lay between the germline ends. Germline lookup yields CDR1 SGHKS and CDR2 YYEKEE (reference sequence). The CDR3 sequence is 15 residues long. This CDR3 is CASSLIGIPGTEAFF. Written as DNA, the CDR3 is TGTGCCAGCAGCTTGATCGGAATTCCGGGGACTGAAGCTTTCTTT.

As regards this clonotype: This may be a read error, as it is one base from a much larger clone. The chain uses TRBV29-1 and TRBJ2-5; D remains unclear. Germline V gene data show CDR1 as SQVTM and CDR2 as ANQGSEA. V was trimmed by 2 bases and J by 1 base, leaving 11 bases between them. CDR3 length equals 14 residues. The CDR3 DNA reads as TGCAGCGTTGAATCTGGAAAGAGCCAAGAGACCCAGTACTTC. This encodes CSVESGKSQETQYF.

In this sample, this clonotype turned up many times. This chain links TRBV20-1 with TRBJ1-4; D is undetermined. CDR1 DFQATT and CDR2 SNEGSKA come from the germline V gene (reference sequence). Trimming cost V 3 bases and J 0 bases, with 11 bases left between them. The CDR3 extends over 15 amino acids. The CDR3 region has the DNA TGCAGTGCTAGTCCAGAAACCGCAACTAATGAAAAACTGTTTTTT. This translates into CSASPETATNEKLFF.

As for this clonotype: This may arise from a read error, as a much more abundant clone is one base away. This chain connects TRBV4-1 to TRBJ2-3; possibly TRBD2 for D (6 bases). Germline values: CDR1 MGHRA, CDR2 YSYEKL. CDR3 length equals 19 residues. Trimming stripped 1 base from V and 0 bases from J, with 20 bases between. DNA for the CDR3: TGCGCCAGCAGCCAAGTGGTTAGCGGAAGGTTCCTGAGCACAGATACGCAGTATTTT. Protein product: CASSQVVSGRFLSTDTQYF.

Points on this clonotype: A much larger clone lies one base from this, so it may be a read error. The rearrangement links TRBV27 to TRBJ1-5; 7 positions agree with TRBD1. CDR3 length: 14 amino acids. Losses at the gene ends were 4 bases for V and 5 bases for J; bases not matched to a gene: 5. Germline V gene lookup returns CDR1 MNHEY and CDR2 SMNVEV (reference sequence). The DNA of the CDR3 is TGTGCCAGCAGTTCGACAGGGTACGATCAGCCCCAGCATTTT. Amino acids: CASSSTGYDQPQHF.

This clonotype was detected many times. The V call is TRBV6-2 or TRBV6-3, the J call TRBJ2-3; D might be TRBD1 or TRBD2, each matching 5 bases. The germline V gene has CDR1 MNHEY and CDR2 SVGEGT. The CDR3 is 13 amino acids. Trimming removed 8 bases at V and 4 bases at J, with 13 bases between. The CDR3 region has the DNA TGTGCCAGCGGAACTGGGGGAGCAGATACGCAGTATTTT. Translating it yields CASGTGGADTQYF.

This clonotype has a count of ten or more. This rearrangement joins TRBV4-3 to TRBJ2-4, with D possibly TRBD1 on 6 matching bases. Trimming removed 0 bases at V and 0 bases at J, with 12 bases between. Germline assignment: CDR1 LGHNA and CDR2 YSLEER. The CDR3 is 17 amino acids. The CDR3 region is CASSQDYRVLAKNIQYF. The DNA for the CDR3 is TGCGCCAGCAGCCAAGACTACAGGGTACTAGCCAAAAACATTCAGTACTTC.

This clonotype occurred many times. The chain joins TRBV5-6 to TRBJ1-2; no firm D call. The CDR3 is 15 residues long. V lost 4 bases and J 4 bases, leaving 17 bases between the germline ends. Germline CDR1 and CDR2: SGHDT and YYEEEE. CDR3 nucleotide sequence: TGTGCCAGCAGCCTATGGACCTACGGCGGCTATGGCTACACCTTC. It yields the protein CASSLWTYGGYGYTF.

This clonotype was counted many times. The chain uses TRBV12-3 or TRBV12-4 and TRBJ1-4; possibly TRBD1 for D (5 bases). Trimming cost V 3 bases and J 3 bases, with 17 bases left between them. The CDR3 contains 17 residues. The CDR3 loop reads CASSFGSTGNSNEKLFF. The DNA of the CDR3 is TGTGCCAGCAGTTTTGGTTCCACAGGAAATTCTAATGAAAAACTGTTTTTT.

In this sample, this clonotype turned up many times. CDR3 residues: CASSLVNANTGELFF. CDR3 DNA: TGTGCCAGCAGCTTAGTCAACGCGAACACCGGGGAGCTGTTTTTT. The gene calls are TRBV11-2 and TRBJ2-2; D gene uncertain. This CDR3 is 15 amino acids long. V dropped 1 base and J dropped 0 bases, with 6 bases sitting between them. Germline V gene sequence: CDR1 SGHAT, CDR2 FQNNGV.